This T cell receptor beta chain is drawn from a study of T cells in Graves' hyperthyroidism and ophthalmopathy. There were TCR beta CDR3 regions amplified from RNA transcripts. HTBI primers were the set used in a first-round RT-PCR of the TCR CDR3. TCRdb analysed the multiplex PCR reads with MiXCR anew, one entry per CDR3 protein. The sample has 450,000 to 650,000 distinct CDR3 sequences; under 25% are singletons. This clonotype was counted only a few times. Uncontrolled infection, other autoimmune disease, pregnancy or lactation excluded patients. Germline CDR1 reads SGHTA; CDR2 reads FQGNSA. This CDR3 has 12 residues. V was shortened by 3 bases and J by 6 bases, with 3 bases between the two germline ends.

The sequence derives from a man aged 18-30 years with Graves' hyperthyroidism. Sample: blood. This chain connects TRBV7-2 to TRBJ1-6; the D is unclear. The CDR3 DNA reads TGTGCCAGCAGCTTTACTAATTCACCCCTCCACTTT. Protein product: CASSFTNSPLHF.